This T cell receptor beta chain was obtained from a study of PD-1 blockade in classical Hodgkin lymphoma. The time point: cycle 4 day 1 (C4D1), after five to seven weeks of nivolumab. The patients all showed relapse after autologous stem cell transplantation, while their brentuximab vedotin exposure varied. This clone has just one count. Profiled with immunoSEQ multiplex PCR; TCRdb holds only in-frame clones, not every one. The top ten hold about 12% of the sample, which has tens of thousands of clones, around four fifths seen once. After removal of 0 bases from V and 5 bases from J, the junction contained 10 bases not matched to a gene. This CDR3 comprises 16 residues. CDR1 is SGHDT and CDR2 is YYEEEE in the germline V gene.

The specimen comprised peripheral blood mononuclear cells (PBMCs), sampled before the fourth cycle of nivolumab. The V gene is TRBV5-6, the J gene TRBJ2-5, with TRBD2 matching over 7 bases. The TCR originated in a human donor with classical Hodgkin lymphoma. The CDR3 spells CASSLAVGRGVETQYF. In nucleotides, the CDR3 is TGTGCCAGCAGCTTGGCCGTGGGGAGGGGTGTTGAGACCCAGTACTTC.